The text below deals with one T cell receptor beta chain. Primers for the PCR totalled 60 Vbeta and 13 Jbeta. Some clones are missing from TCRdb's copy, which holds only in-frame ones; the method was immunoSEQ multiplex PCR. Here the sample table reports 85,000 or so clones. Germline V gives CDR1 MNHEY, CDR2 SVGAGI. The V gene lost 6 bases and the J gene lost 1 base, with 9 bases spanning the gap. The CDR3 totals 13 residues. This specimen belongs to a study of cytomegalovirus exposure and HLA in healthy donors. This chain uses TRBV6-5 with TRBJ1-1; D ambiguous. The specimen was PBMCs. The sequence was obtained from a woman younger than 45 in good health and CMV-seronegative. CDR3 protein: CASRRAGNTEAFF. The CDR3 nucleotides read TGTGCCAGCAGGCGAGCCGGGAACACTGAAGCTTTCTTT.